Listed below are T cell receptor beta chains from one sample, sequenced in a study of cytomegalovirus exposure and HLA in healthy donors. The assay was immunoSEQ multiplex PCR, and TCRdb's table has in-frame clones only and misses some. The sample consists of 98,000 or so clones, 78% of them appearing once. Sequencing was performed on PBMCs. All receptors come from a woman in her forties in good health and CMV-seronegative. The CDR3 runs from the conserved cysteine through the conserved F or W. D genes are given only for firm matches. A clone size is listed for some rows: how often the clone was seen (once, few, many), or a class if it is expanded.

J | V | size | D | DNA | CDR3
TRBJ2-7 | TRBV9 | - | TRBD2 | TGTGCCAGCAGCGTAGGAAGCGGGAGGGCCTCCTACGAGCAGTACTTC | CASSVGSGRASYEQYF
TRBJ1-1 | TRBV28 | - | TRBD1 | TGTGCCAGCATCCCAGCCACAGGGGTTTCCACTGAAGCTTTCTTT | CASIPATGVSTEAFF
TRBJ2-1 | TRBV10-3 | - | TRBD2 | TGTGCCATCAGTGATTCTGAGCGGGAGTTTGGTGAGCAGTTCTTC | CAISDSEREFGEQFF
TRBJ1-3 | TRBV4-3 | - | TRBD1 | TGCGCCAGCAGCCAAGGGACAGGGCCCTCTGGAAACACCATATATTTT | CASSQGTGPSGNTIYF
TRBJ2-7 | TRBV28 | - | - | TGTGCCAGCAGTTTTAGGGACTCTCCCTACGAGCAGTACTTC | CASSFRDSPYEQYF
TRBJ2-1 | TRBV21-1 | few | - | TGTGCCAGCAGCACAACTGTACCCCCGGTTTATGAGCAGTTCTTC | CASSTTVPPVYEQFF
TRBJ2-1 | TRBV9 | - | - | TGTGCCAGCAGCTCCGGGAGCTTCTCCTACAATGAGCAGTTCTTC | CASSSGSFSYNEQFF
TRBJ2-1 | TRBV25-1 | - | - | TGTGCCAGCACCTCCCAGACGGCAGGGTTCAATGAGCAGTTCTTC | CASTSQTAGFNEQFF
TRBJ2-4 | TRBV5-1 | - | - | TGCGCCAGCAGCTTAGCTAGTAAAAACATTCAGTACTTC | CASSLASKNIQYF
TRBJ2-7 | TRBV5-1 | - | TRBD2 | TGCGCCAGCAGCTTCGGAGGGACTAGCGGGGTCTACGAGCAGTACTTC | CASSFGGTSGVYEQYF
TRBJ2-7 | TRBV5-1 | - | - | TGCGCCAGCAGCTTTACAGGACAGACCTACTACGAGCAGTACTTC | CASSFTGQTYYEQYF
TRBJ1-3 | TRBV5-1 | few | - | TGCGCCAGCAGCTTGTATCCGGGAGGCTCTGGAAACACCATATATTTT | CASSLYPGGSGNTIYF
TRBJ2-7 | TRBV25-1 | - | - | TGTGCCAGCAGTGTACAGGGAACCTACGAGCAGTACTTC | CASSVQGTYEQYF
TRBJ2-2 | TRBV18 | - | - | TGTGCCAGCTCACCACCACGGCGGATAAACACCGGGGAGCTGTTTTTT | CASSPPRRINTGELFF
TRBJ2-7 | TRBV19 | - | - | TGTGCCAGTAGTATGGGGGCAGGGGCGACCTACGAGCAGTACTTC | CASSMGAGATYEQYF
TRBJ1-1 | TRBV28 | - | - | TGTGCCAGCCGATGGGGGCAGCGGGCTTTCTTT | CASRWGQRAFF
TRBJ2-7 | TRBV4-1 | - | TRBD1 | TGCGCCAGCAGCCAACTACCGGGACAGGGGATTTACGAGCAGTACTTC | CASSQLPGQGIYEQYF
TRBJ1-2 | TRBV4-3 | - | - | TGCGCCAGCAGCCAAGGTCCTTCCCTGAGTGGCTACACCTTC | CASSQGPSLSGYTF
TRBJ2-7 | TRBV30 | - | - | TGTGCCTGGGCTACAGGGTCCTACGAGCAGTACTTC | CAWATGSYEQYF
TRBJ1-4 | TRBV7-9 | - | TRBD1 | TGTGCCAGCAGCCCGCAGGGACAGGGACATGAAAAACTGTTTTTT | CASSPQGQGHEKLFF
TRBJ1-3 | TRBV7-2 | - | - | TGTGCCAGCAGCTTATTAGCTCCTGGAAACACCATATATTTT | CASSLLAPGNTIYF
TRBJ2-1 | TRBV19 | - | TRBD2 | TGTGCCAGTAGTATAGACGCTAGCGGGAGGAATGAGCAGTTCTTC | CASSIDASGRNEQFF
TRBJ1-4 | TRBV7-9 | - | - | TGTGCCAGCAGCTTAGTCGACAGAGCCATTGCAACTAATGAAAAACTGTTTTTT | CASSLVDRAIATNEKLFF
TRBJ2-7 | TRBV28 | few | TRBD2 | TGTGCCAGCAGTCCCTTAATGGGACTAGCGGTGCGCTACGAGCAGTACTTC | CASSPLMGLAVRYEQYF
TRBJ2-1 | TRBV11-1 | once | - | TGTGCCAGCAGCTTAGGGGCGACTAGGAAGGTCTACAATGAGCAGTTCTTC | CASSLGATRKVYNEQFF
TRBJ2-7 | TRBV2 | - | - | TGTGCCAGCGGATCTATGGGACTGACCTACGAGCAGTACTTC | CASGSMGLTYEQYF
TRBJ1-1 | TRBV19 | - | - | TGTGCCAGTAGTACTCCAGGGATTTTGAACACTGAAGCTTTCTTT | CASSTPGILNTEAFF
TRBJ1-3 | TRBV28 | - | TRBD1 | TGTGCCAGCATCACAGGGGGCTCTGGAAACACCATATATTTT | CASITGGSGNTIYF
TRBJ2-3 | TRBV15 | once | TRBD1 | TGTGCCACCAGCAGAGATAAGTGGGACAGAGCGCACACAGATACGCAGTATTTT | CATSRDKWDRAHTDTQYF
TRBJ2-3 | TRBV27 | - | - | TGTGCCAGCAGTTTACCTTCAGTCTGGAGGGAGGCCCAGACAGGCACAGATACGCAGTATTTT | CASSLPSVWREAQTGTDTQYF
TRBJ2-3 | TRBV28 | - | TRBD2 | TGTGCCAGCAGTTACCACCCATCCCCCCACACCCAGACTAGCGGGAGCACAGATACGCAGTATTTT | CASSYHPSPHTQTSGSTDTQYF